This T cell receptor beta chain was identified during a study of shared clonotypes between healthy human individuals. Study-wide results and limits: The naive CD4 repertoires of several donors were compared, and around 4.7% of clonotypes were shared.

The naive CD8 fraction comprised CD45RO-negative cells positively selected for CCR7 and excluded terminally differentiated effector memory CD45RA+ cells. Profiled with immunoSEQ multiplex PCR; TCRdb holds only in-frame clones, not every one. The top ten clones hold about 1.1% of a sample with about 2 million clones, roughly 95% of them seen once. Worth noting for this clone: The target antigen is unknown. Other nucleotide sequences from this sample produce the same CDR3.

This clonotype was obtained from a man aged 18 to 35 in good health. Material for sequencing was naive CD8+ T cells sorted from blood.

The CDR3: CASRQKDSSSYEQYF. The CDR3 nucleotides are TGTGCCAGCAGACAGAAGGACAGCTCCTCCTACGAGCAGTACTTC. The chain is built from TRBV6-6 and TRBJ2-7; the D gene is possibly TRBD1 (6 bases). The CDR3 contains 15 residues. Trimming removed 6 bases from V and 0 bases from J, with 15 bases in between. Germline V lookup: CDR1 MNHNY, CDR2 SVGAGI (reference sequence).